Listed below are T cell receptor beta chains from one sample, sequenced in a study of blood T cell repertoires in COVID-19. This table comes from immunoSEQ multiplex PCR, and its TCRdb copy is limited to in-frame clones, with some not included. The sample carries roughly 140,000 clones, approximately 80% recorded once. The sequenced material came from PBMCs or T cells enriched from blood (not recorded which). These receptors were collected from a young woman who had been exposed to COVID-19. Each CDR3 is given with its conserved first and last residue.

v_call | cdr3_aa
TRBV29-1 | CSVELQDYEQYF
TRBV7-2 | CASSFRQGPKDGYTF
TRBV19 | CASSISPRDSYEQYF
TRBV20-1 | CSASGTSGRPPYGNIQYF
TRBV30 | CAWRWQGSRGPNSPLHF
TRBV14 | CASSSGQIYTF
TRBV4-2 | CASSSGSTGSYNEQFF
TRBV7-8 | CASSFGQGDYEQYF
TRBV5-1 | CASRIGQGANYGYTF
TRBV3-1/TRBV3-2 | CASSRLRGGTEAFF
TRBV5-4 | CASSLRQGVDGYTF